These 19 T cell receptor beta chains originate from one sample sequenced in a study of neurological immune-mediated disorders (dated by TCRdb to between 2017 and 2020). Preparation of the library involved 5' RACE. Sequencing was carried out with an Illumina HiSeq 2500. Through fastp at Q25 and MiXCR, TCRdb rebuilt clones from the public reads, retaining in-frame beta chains. A single entry per CDR3 protein holds the most common genes and DNA from its merged rows. This sample gives more than 45,000 distinct CDR3 sequences in total; under 4.5% of them show up just once. The leading ten clones occupy around 3.3% of the sample. The sequenced sample was PBMCs. Source of these receptors: a woman aged 25 to 45 with multiple sclerosis.

In its sample, this clonotype was seen many times. The gene calls are TRBV6-2 or TRBV6-3 and TRBJ2-7, with D possibly matching TRBD1 (5 bases). Germline V gene lookup returns CDR1 MNHEY and CDR2 SVGEGT. Trimming took 6 bases from V and 7 from J, leaving 19 bases between them. The CDR3 has 14 residues. CDR3: CASSRPWQGEEQYF. For the CDR3, the DNA is TGTGCCAGCAGCAGACCTTGGCAGGGCGAAGAGCAGTACTTC.

This clonotype was observed at least ten times. The V call is TRBV6-6, the J call TRBJ2-1; either TRBD1 or TRBD2 may fit D (6 bases each). Between the trimmed V and J ends, which lost 6 bases and 3 bases, there was a span of 15 bases. CDR1 MNHNY and CDR2 SVGAGI come from the germline V gene (reference sequence). This CDR3 is built from 15 residues. CDR3 in amino acids: CASSTDGGGYNEQFF. CDR3 coding DNA: TGTGCCAGCAGCACAGACGGAGGGGGCTACAATGAGCAGTTCTTC.

This clonotype has ten or more counts. This chain uses TRBV12-3 or TRBV12-4 with TRBJ2-6; D is unresolved. The CDR3 runs 13 residues. With 4 bases removed from V and 0 bases from J, the gap between germline ends came to 1 base. DNA for the CDR3: TGTGCCAGCAGTTCCTCTGGGGCCAACGTCCTGACTTTC. Translation gives CASSSSGANVLTF.

Worth noting for this clonotype: An end of the junction does not agree with germline; a read error may underlie this. This CDR3 is CASSFLKLWERKAKVLTF. The CDR3 bases are TGTGCCAGCAGTTTCTTGAAACTATGGGAAAGGAAGGCCAAAGTCCTGACTTTC. This rearrangement joins TRBV28 to TRBJ2-6; D is undetermined. The CDR3 consists of 18 residues. Per germline, CDR1 MDHEN and CDR2 SYDVKM. Full variable domain (missing parts from reference TRBV28 and TRBJ2-6): DVKVTQSSRYLVKRTGEKVFLECVQDMDHENMFWYRQDPGLGLRLIYFSYDVKMKEKGDIPEGYSVSREKKERFSLILESASTNQTSMYLCASSFLKLWERKAKVLTFGAGSRLTVL.

The table lists this clonotype with many counts. DNA of the CDR3: TGTGCCAGCAGTGGCGCTAGCGGGGGGGCCGGTGAGCAGTTCTTC. This gives the protein CASSGASGGAGEQFF. The chain is built from TRBV2 and TRBJ2-1; 12 bases align to TRBD2. V dropped 4 bases and J dropped 9; count of bases not matched to a gene: 7. CDR3 length: 15 amino acids. Germline V gene sequence: CDR1 SNHLY, CDR2 FYNNEI.

In its sample, this clonotype was seen many times. The V and J genes are TRBV11-2 and TRBJ2-7; a weak D match, TRBD1 (6 bases). Germline assignment: CDR1 SGHAT and CDR2 FQNNGV. The V end was cut by 5 bases, the J end by 5 bases, with 16 bases between. This CDR3 has 14 amino acids. CDR3 amino acids: CASSPQPWGHEQYF. CDR3 nucleotides: TGTGCCAGCAGCCCGCAGCCCTGGGGGCACGAGCAGTACTTC. The variable domain in full, completed from reference TRBV11-2 and TRBJ2-7, reads EAGVAQSPRYKIIEKRQSVAFWCNPISGHATLYWYQQILGQGPKLLIQFQNNGVVDDSQLPKDRFSAERLKGVDSTLKIQPAKLEDSAVYLCASSPQPWGHEQYFGPGTRLTVT.

This clonotype was counted many times. This rearrangement joins TRBV7-3 to TRBJ2-1; 10 nucleotides line up with TRBD2. Losses at the gene ends were 6 bases for V and 6 bases for J; bases not matched to a gene: 8. Germline CDR1 is SGHTA and CDR2 is FQGTGA. CDR3 length: 15 residues. Here the CDR3 DNA reads TGTGCCAGCAGGCTAGCGGGAGCCCCTGTCAATGAGCAGTTCTTC. This sequence encodes CASRLAGAPVNEQFF.

This clonotype has a count of ten or more. The V gene is TRBV5-1, the J gene TRBJ2-6; TRBD1 matches 7 bases. The CDR3 runs to 16 residues. V shed 4 bases, J shed 1 base, and the junction held 5 bases outside the gene matches. The germline V gene encodes CDR1 SGHRS and CDR2 YFSETQ. The CDR3 nucleotides are TGCGCCAGCAGCCCGCAGGGGGAATCTGGGGCCAACGTCCTGACTTTC. It translates to CASSPQGESGANVLTF.

This clonotype occurred a few times. This chain uses TRBV6-2 or TRBV6-3 with TRBJ2-1; D perhaps matches TRBD2 (5 bases). The V end lost 2 bases, the J end lost 9 bases, and 8 bases lay between the germline ends. The CDR3 is made up of 12 amino acids. Germline loops: CDR1 MNHEY, CDR2 SVGEGT. CDR3 coding DNA: TGTGCCAGCAGTTACCTTCGGGGTGAGCAGTTCTTC. It is translated as CASSYLRGEQFF.

This clonotype was observed many times. The chain couples TRBV7-9 to TRBJ2-7; D perhaps matches TRBD1 (6 bases). The V end lost 1 base, the J end lost 0 bases, and 10 bases lay between the germline ends. From germline, CDR1 is SEHNR and CDR2 FQNEAQ (reference sequence). CDR3 size: 15 residues. CDR3 residues: CASSLEGRGSYEQYF. CDR3 nucleotide sequence: TGTGCCAGCAGCTTAGAGGGCAGGGGCTCCTACGAGCAGTACTTC.

This clonotype was counted ten times or more. The chain combines TRBV11-2 with TRBJ1-4; 7 nucleotides line up with TRBD1. After removal of 2 bases from V and 7 bases from J, the junction contained 10 bases not matched to a gene. The CDR3 is 16 amino acids. The germline V gene encodes CDR1 SGHAT and CDR2 FQNNGV. The CDR3 reads CASSLRGQGGSEKLFF. CDR3 coding DNA: TGTGCCAGCAGCTTAAGAGGCCAGGGGGGAAGTGAAAAACTGTTTTTT.

This clonotype was counted at least ten times. The CDR3 sequence is CSADHGTSGQPQHF. Written as DNA, the CDR3 is TGCAGTGCGGACCACGGGACTTCGGGTCAGCCCCAGCATTTT. This chain joins TRBV20-1 and TRBJ1-5; perhaps TRBD1 as D (5 bases). Germline V gene sequence: CDR1 DFQATT, CDR2 SNEGSKA (reference sequence). V shed 6 bases and J shed 6 bases, with 18 bases lying between them. This CDR3 is built from 14 residues.

This rearrangement joins TRBV18 to TRBJ1-2, with 7 bases lining up with TRBD1. V shed 6 bases, J shed 6 bases, and the junction held 7 bases outside the gene matches. Germline CDR1 KGHSH, CDR2 LQKENI. The CDR3 has 13 amino acids. For the CDR3, the DNA is TGTGCCAGCTCCCGGGACAGCGTTAATGGCTACACCTTC. Protein product: CASSRDSVNGYTF.

This clonotype was seen at least ten times. The genes are TRBV11-2 and TRBJ2-3; either TRBD1 or TRBD2 may fit D (5 bases each). The CDR3 is 17 residues long. The V end was cut by 2 bases, the J end by 1 base, with 16 bases between. Germline V gene data show CDR1 as SGHAT and CDR2 as FQNNGV. The CDR3 bases are TGTGCCAGCAGCTTATTTGGGGGAGTGGGGCGCACAGATACGCAGTATTTT. It is translated as CASSLFGGVGRTDTQYF.

In its sample, this clonotype was seen many times. This sequence joins TRBV30 and TRBJ2-2; maybe TRBD1 (5 bases). The V gene's germline CDR1 is GTSNPN and CDR2 SVGIG (reference sequence). The V and J ends lost 0 bases and 3 bases respectively, with 11 bases between them. The CDR3 is 15 amino acids. CDR3 residues: CAWSVWGGYTGELFF. In DNA, the CDR3 is TGTGCCTGGAGTGTATGGGGCGGTTACACCGGGGAGCTGTTTTTT.

At least ten counts were recorded for this clonotype. This rearrangement joins TRBV5-1 to TRBJ1-5; D is possibly TRBD1 (5 bases). Germline CDR1 is SGHRS and CDR2 is YFSETQ. Trimming cost V 6 bases and J 1 base, with 14 bases left between them. CDR3 length: 15 residues. CDR3: CASKSGPESNQPQHF. The CDR3 DNA is TGCGCCAGCAAATCAGGGCCAGAGAGCAATCAGCCCCAGCATTTT.

Many counts were recorded for this clonotype. The chain combines TRBV15 with TRBJ2-5; 8 bases line up with TRBD1. Trimming removed 0 bases from V and 1 base from J; junction bases left unmatched: 4. The germline gives CDR1 LNHNV, CDR2 YYDKDF (reference sequence). CDR3 length: 16 amino acids. CDR3 in DNA: TGTGCCACCAGCAGAGACAAACAGGGGGGCCAAGAGACCCAGTACTTC. It translates to CATSRDKQGGQETQYF.

As for this clonotype: A much larger clone lies a single base off, so this may be a read error. The V call is TRBV20-1, the J call TRBJ2-3; the D gene is possibly TRBD1 (5 bases). V was trimmed by 5 bases and J by 0 bases, leaving 15 bases between them. The CDR3 extends over 15 amino acids. Germline V gives CDR1 DFQATT, CDR2 SNEGSKA (reference sequence). Written as DNA, the CDR3 is TGCAGTGCTCCCTCCCTTCAGGGTAGCACAGATACGCAGTATTTT. This gives the protein CSAPSLQGSTDTQYF.

This clonotype was counted only a few times. A junction end diverges from the germline sequence, so it may reflect a read error. The CDR3 sequence: CASSLGLAGVDEQYF. In DNA form, the CDR3 reads TGTGCTAGCAGCTTAGGTCTAGCGGGAGTTGACGAGCAGTACTTC. J is TRBJ2-7 and V is TRBV7-7; 10 bases agree with TRBD2. The CDR3 has 15 amino acids. Germline V CDR1 and CDR2: SSHAT, FNYEAQ (reference sequence).